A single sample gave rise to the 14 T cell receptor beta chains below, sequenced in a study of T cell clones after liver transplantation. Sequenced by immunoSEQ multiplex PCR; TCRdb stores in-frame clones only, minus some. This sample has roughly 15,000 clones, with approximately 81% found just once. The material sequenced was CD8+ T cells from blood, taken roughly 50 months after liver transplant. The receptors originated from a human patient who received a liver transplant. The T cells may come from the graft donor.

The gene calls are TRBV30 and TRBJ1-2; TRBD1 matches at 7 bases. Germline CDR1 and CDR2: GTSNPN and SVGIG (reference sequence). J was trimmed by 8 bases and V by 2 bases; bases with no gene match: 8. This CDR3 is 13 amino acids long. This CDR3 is CAWSPSTGKGYTF. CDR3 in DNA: TGTGCCTGGAGTCCGTCGACAGGGAAGGGCTACACCTTC.

CDR3 nucleotide sequence: TGTGCCACCAGCAGAGATACCCGGGTGGATGAGCAGTTCTTC. It codes for CATSRDTRVDEQFF. The chain has TRBV15 and TRBJ2-1; no reliable D call. There are 14 residues in the CDR3. CDR1 LNHNV and CDR2 YYDKDF come from the germline V gene (reference sequence). Trimming left V 0 bases short and J 8 bases short, with 11 bases between.

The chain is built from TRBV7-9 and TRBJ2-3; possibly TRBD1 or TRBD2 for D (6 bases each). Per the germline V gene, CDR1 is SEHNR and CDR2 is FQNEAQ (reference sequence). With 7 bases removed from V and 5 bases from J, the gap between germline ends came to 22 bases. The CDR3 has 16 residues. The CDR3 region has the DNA TGTGCCAGCACCCTCCCTTTGGTGGGGGGCGGAGATACGCAGTATTTT. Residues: CASTLPLVGGGDTQYF.

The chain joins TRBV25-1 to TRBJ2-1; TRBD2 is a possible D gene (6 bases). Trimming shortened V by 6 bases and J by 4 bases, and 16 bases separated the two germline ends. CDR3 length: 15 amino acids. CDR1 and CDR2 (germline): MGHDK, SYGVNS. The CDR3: CASSPGWGGYNEQFF. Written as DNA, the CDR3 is TGTGCCAGCAGCCCGGGATGGGGAGGATACAATGAGCAGTTCTTC.

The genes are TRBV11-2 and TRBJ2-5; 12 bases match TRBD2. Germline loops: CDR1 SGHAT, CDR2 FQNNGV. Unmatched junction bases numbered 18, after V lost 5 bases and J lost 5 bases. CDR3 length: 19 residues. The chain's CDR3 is CASSLYPAWLAGGPETQYF. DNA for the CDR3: TGTGCCAGCAGCCTATATCCAGCGTGGCTAGCGGGGGGGCCGGAGACCCAGTACTTC. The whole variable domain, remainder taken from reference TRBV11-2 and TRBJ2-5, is EAGVAQSPRYKIIEKRQSVAFWCNPISGHATLYWYQQILGQGPKLLIQFQNNGVVDDSQLPKDRFSAERLKGVDSTLKIQPAKLEDSAVYLCASSLYPAWLAGGPETQYFGPGTRLLVL.

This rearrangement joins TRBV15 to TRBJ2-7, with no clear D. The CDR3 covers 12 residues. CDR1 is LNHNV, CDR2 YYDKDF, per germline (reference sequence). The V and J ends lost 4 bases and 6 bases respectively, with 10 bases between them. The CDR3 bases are TGTGCCACCAGCACTCTGGGCGGCGAGCAGTACTTC. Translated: CATSTLGGEQYF.

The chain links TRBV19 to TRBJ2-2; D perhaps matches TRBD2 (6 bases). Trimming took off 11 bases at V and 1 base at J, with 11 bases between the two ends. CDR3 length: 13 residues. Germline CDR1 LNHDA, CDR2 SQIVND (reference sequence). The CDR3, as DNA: TGTGCCTTACGGAGGGGGAACACCGGGGAGCTGTTTTTT. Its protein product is CALRRGNTGELFF.

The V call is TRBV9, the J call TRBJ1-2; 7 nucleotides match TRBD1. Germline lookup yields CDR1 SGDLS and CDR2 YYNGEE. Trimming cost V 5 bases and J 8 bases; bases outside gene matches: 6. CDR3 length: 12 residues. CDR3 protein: CASRDRVNGYTF. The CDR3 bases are TGTGCCAGCAGAGACAGGGTAAACGGCTACACCTTC.

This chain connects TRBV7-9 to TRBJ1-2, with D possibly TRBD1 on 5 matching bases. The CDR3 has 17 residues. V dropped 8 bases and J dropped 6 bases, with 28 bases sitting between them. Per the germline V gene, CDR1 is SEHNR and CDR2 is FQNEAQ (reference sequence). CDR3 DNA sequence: TGTGCCAGCGAGCTTCTGGGGGGGACCCCGTACCGAGATGGCTACACCTTC. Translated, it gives CASELLGGTPYRDGYTF.

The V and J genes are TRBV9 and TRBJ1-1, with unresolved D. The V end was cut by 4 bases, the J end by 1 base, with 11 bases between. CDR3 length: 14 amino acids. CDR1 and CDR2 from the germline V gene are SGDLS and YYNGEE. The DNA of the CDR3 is TGTGCCAGCAGCCCCCTATCAGAGAACACTGAAGCTTTCTTT. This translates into CASSPLSENTEAFF. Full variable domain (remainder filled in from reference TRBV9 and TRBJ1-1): DSGVTQTPKHLITATGQRVTLRCSPRSGDLSVYWYQQSLDQGLQFLIQYYNGEERAKGNILERFSAQQFPDLHSELNLSSLELGDSALYFCASSPLSENTEAFFGQGTRLTVV.

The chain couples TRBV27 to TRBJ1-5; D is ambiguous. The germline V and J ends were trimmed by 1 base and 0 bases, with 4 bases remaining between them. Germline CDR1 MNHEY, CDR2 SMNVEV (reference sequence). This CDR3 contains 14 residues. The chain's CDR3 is CASSLLGSNQPQHF. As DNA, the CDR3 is TGTGCCAGCAGTTTATTAGGTAGCAATCAGCCCCAGCATTTT.

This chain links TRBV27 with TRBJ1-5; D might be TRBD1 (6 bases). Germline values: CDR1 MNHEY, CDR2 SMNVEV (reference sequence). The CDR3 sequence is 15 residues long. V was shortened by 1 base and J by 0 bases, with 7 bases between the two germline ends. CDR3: CASSLYRDSNQPQHF. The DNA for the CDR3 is TGTGCCAGCAGTTTATACAGGGATAGCAATCAGCCCCAGCATTTT.

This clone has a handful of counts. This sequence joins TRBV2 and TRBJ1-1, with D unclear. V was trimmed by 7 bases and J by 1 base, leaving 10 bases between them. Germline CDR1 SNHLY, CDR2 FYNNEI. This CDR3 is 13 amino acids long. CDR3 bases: TGTGCCAGCATTGGAGAACGGAACACTGAAGCTTTCTTT. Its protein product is CASIGERNTEAFF.

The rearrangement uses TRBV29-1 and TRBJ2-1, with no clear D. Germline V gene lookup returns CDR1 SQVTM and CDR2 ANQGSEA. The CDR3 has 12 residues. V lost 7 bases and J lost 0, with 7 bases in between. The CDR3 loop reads CSGLYSYNEQFF. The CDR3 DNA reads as TGCAGCGGTCTATACTCCTACAATGAGCAGTTCTTC.